The sequence of this T cell receptor beta chain was determined in a study of blood T cell repertoires in COVID-19. Study background: PBMCs, B-cell-depleted T cells, or T cells provided the cDNA or gDNA that made up the material.

The CDR3 contains 19 residues. CDR1 LNHDA and CDR2 SQIVND come from the germline V gene (reference sequence). After removal of 3 bases from V and 0 bases from J, the junction contained 8 bases not matched to a gene. Cohort placement rested on clinical history that participants reported themselves. Recovered status in Cohort 3 required two negative PCRs, clearance, or symptom resolution. In the source study's methods: Estimation of nucleated cell counts relied on the amplification of reference gene primers. The assay was immunoSEQ multiplex PCR, and TCRdb's table has in-frame clones only and misses some. The DNA was the basis for D and trimming; V, J and clone size are from that table. Seen here are over 150,000 clones, approximately 84% observed once, and the top ten hold roughly 3.2%.

What was sequenced was PBMCs or T cells enriched from blood (not recorded which). The sequence came from a woman aged 25 to 39 who had recovered from COVID-19. The chain recombines TRBV19 with TRBJ2-6, with 10 bases aligning to TRBD2. The CDR3 sequence is CASSIVWSGRASGANVLTF. The CDR3 DNA sequence: TGTGCCAGTAGTATTGTCTGGAGCGGGAGGGCCTCTGGGGCCAACGTCCTGACTTTC.